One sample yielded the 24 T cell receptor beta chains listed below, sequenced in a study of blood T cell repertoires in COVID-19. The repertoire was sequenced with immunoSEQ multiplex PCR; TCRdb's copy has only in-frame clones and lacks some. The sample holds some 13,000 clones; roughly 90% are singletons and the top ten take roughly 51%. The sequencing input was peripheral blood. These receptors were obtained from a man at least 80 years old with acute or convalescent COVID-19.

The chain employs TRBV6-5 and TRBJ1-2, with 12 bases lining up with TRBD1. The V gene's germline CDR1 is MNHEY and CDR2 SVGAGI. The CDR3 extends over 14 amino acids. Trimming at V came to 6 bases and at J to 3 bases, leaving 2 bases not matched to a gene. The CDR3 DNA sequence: TGTGCCAGCAGAGGGACAGGGGGCGACTATGGCTACACCTTC. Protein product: CASRGTGGDYGYTF.

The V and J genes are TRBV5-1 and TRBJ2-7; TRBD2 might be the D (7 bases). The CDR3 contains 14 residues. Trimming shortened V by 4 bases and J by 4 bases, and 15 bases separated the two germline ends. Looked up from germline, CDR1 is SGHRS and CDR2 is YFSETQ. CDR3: CASSVTGGLYEQYF. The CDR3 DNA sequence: TGCGCCAGCAGCGTTACCGGGGGGCTTTACGAGCAGTACTTC. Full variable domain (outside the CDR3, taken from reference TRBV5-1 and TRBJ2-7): KAGVTQTPRYLIKTRGQQVTLSCSPISGHRSVSWYQQTPGQGLQFLFEYFSETQRNKGNFPGRFSGRQFSNSRSEMNVSTLELGDSALYLCASSVTGGLYEQYFGPGTRLTVT.

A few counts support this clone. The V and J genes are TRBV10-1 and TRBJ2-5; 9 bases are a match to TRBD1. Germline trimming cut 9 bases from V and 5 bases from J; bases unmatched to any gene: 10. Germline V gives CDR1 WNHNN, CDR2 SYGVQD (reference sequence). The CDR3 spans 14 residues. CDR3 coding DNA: TGCGCCAGGCCGCCGGGACAGGGAAGGGAGACCCAGTACTTC. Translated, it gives CARPPGQGRETQYF.

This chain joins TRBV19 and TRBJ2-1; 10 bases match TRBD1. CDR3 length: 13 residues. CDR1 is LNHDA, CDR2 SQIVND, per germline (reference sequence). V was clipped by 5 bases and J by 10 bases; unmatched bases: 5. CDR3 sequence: CASSSRDRGEQFF. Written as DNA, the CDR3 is TGTGCCAGTAGTTCCCGGGACAGGGGAGAGCAGTTCTTC. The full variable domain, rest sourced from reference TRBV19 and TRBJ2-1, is DGGITQSPKYLFRKEGQNVTLSCEQNLNHDAMYWYRQDPGQGLRLIYYSQIVNDFQKGDIAEGYSVSREKKESFPLTVTSAQKNPTAFYLCASSSRDRGEQFFGPGTRLTVL.

This chain's CDR3 is CASSSPGQGNYGYTF. Written as DNA, the CDR3 is TGTGCCAGCAGCTCACCGGGACAGGGGAACTATGGCTACACCTTC. The V and J genes are TRBV5-6 and TRBJ1-2; 10 bases match TRBD1. CDR1 and CDR2 (germline): SGHDT, YYEEEE. J lost 2 bases, V lost 3 bases, and 4 bases had no gene match. This CDR3 region has 15 residues.

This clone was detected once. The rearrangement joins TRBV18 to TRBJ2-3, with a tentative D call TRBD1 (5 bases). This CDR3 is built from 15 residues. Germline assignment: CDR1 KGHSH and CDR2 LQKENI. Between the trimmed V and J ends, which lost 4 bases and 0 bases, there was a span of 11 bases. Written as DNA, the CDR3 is TGTGCCAGCTCACAGACAGACTCTAGCACAGATACGCAGTATTTT. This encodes CASSQTDSSTDTQYF.

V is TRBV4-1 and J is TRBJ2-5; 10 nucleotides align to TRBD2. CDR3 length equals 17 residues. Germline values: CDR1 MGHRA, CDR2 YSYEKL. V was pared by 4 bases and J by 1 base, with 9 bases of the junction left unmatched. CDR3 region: CASSPLSSGGPQETQYF. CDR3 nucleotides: TGCGCCAGCAGCCCCCTTTCTAGCGGGGGCCCCCAAGAGACCCAGTACTTC.

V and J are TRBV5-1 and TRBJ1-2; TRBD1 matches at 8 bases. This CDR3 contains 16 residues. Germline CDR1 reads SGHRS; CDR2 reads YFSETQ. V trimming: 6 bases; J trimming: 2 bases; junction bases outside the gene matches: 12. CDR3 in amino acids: CASTGQGVKENYGYTF. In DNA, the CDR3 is TGCGCCAGCACCGGACAGGGCGTGAAAGAGAACTATGGCTACACCTTC.

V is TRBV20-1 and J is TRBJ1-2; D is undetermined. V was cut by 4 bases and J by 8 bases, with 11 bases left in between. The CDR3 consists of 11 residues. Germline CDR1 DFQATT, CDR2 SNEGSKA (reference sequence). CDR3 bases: TGCAGTGCTACCCTTCCGGGGGGCTACACCTTC. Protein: CSATLPGGYTF.

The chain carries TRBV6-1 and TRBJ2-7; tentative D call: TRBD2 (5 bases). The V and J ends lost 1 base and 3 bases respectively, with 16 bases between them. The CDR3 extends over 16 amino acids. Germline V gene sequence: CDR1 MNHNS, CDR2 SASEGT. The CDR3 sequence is CASSEEGNGGFYEQYF. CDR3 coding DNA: TGTGCCAGCAGTGAAGAAGGGAACGGCGGGTTCTACGAGCAGTACTTC.

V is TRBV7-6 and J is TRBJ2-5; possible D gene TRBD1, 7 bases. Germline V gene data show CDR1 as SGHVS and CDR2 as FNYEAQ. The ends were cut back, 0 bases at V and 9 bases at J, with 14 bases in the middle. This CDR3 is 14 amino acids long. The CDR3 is CASSLAEGRGAQYF. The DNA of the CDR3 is TGTGCCAGCAGCTTAGCCGAGGGCAGGGGGGCCCAGTACTTC. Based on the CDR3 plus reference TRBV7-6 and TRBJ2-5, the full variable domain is GAGVSQSPRYKVTKRGQDVALRCDPISGHVSLYWYRQALGQGPEFLTYFNYEAQQDKSGLPNDRFSAERPEGSISTLTIQRTEQRDSAMYRCASSLAEGRGAQYFGPGTRLLVL.

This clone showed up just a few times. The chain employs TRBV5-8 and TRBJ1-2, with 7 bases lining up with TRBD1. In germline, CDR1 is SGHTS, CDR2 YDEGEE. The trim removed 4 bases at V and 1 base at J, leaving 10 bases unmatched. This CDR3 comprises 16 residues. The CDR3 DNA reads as TGTGCCAGCAGCAACGTGCCCAGGGGGTTTAACTATGGCTACACCTTC. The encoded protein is CASSNVPRGFNYGYTF.

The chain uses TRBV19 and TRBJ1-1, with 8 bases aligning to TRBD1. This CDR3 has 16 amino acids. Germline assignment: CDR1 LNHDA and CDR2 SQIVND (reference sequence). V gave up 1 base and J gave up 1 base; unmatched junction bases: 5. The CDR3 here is CASSIGTGGSNTEAFF. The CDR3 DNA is TGTGCCAGTAGTATAGGAACAGGGGGTTCGAACACTGAAGCTTTCTTT.

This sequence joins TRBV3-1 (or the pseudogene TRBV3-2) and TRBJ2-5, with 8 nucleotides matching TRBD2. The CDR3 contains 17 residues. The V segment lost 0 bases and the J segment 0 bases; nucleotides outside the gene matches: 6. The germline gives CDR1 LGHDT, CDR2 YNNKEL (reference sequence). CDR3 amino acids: CASSQERASGYQETQYF. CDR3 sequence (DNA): TGTGCCAGCAGCCAAGAAAGGGCTAGCGGGTACCAAGAGACCCAGTACTTC.

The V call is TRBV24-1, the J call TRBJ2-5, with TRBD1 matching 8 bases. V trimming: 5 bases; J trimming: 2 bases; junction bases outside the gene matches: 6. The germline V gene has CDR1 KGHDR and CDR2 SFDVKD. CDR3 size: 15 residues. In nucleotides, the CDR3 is TGTGCCACCAGTGCCCCCCAGGGGGCGCAAGAGACCCAGTACTTC. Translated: CATSAPQGAQETQYF.

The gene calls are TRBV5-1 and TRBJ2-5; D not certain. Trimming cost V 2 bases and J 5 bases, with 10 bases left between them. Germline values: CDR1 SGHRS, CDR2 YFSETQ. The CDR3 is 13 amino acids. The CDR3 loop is CASSFGQRETQYF. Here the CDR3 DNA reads TGCGCCAGCAGCTTCGGTCAGAGGGAGACCCAGTACTTC.

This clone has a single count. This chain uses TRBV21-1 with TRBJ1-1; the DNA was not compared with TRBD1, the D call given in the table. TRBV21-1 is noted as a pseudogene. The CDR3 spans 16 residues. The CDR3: CASSKVLGQGNTEAFF. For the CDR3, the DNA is TGTGCCAGCAGCAAAGTCTTGGGACAGGGGAACACTGAAGCTTTCTTT.

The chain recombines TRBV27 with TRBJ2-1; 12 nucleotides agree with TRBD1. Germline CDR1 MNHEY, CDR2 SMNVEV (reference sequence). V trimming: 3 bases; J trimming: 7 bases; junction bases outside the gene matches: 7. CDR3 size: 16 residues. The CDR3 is CASSFHPGQGANEQFF. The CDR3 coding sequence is TGTGCCAGCAGTTTCCATCCGGGACAGGGGGCGAATGAGCAGTTCTTC.

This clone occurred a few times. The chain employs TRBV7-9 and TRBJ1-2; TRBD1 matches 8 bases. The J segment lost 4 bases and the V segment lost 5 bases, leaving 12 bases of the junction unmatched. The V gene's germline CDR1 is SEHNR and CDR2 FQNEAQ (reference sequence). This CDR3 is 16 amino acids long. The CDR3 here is CASSHGQGGMSYGYTF. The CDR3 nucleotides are TGTGCCAGCAGCCACGGACAGGGAGGGATGTCCTATGGCTACACCTTC.

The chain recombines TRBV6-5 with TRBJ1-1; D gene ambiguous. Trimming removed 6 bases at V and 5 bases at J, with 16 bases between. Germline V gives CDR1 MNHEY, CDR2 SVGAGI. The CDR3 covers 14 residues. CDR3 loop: CASRDGGRGTEAFF. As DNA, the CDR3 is TGTGCCAGCAGGGATGGAGGCCGAGGGACTGAAGCTTTCTTT.

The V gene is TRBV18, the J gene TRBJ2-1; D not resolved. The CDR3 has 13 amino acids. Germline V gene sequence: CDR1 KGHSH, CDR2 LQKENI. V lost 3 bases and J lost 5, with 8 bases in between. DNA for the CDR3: TGTGCCAGCTCACCTAACTATGACAATGAGCAGTTCTTC. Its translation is CASSPNYDNEQFF.

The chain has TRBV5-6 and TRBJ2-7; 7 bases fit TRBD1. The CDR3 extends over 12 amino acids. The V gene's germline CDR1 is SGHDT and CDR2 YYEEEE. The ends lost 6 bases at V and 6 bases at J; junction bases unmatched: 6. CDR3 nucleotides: TGTGCCAGCACCAGGGGGTGGGTCGAGCAGTACTTC. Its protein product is CASTRGWVEQYF.

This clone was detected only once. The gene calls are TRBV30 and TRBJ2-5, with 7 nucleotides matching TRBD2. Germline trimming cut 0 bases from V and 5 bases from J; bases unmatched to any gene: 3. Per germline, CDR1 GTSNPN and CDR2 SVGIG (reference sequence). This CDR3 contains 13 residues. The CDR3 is CAWSVGGSETQYF. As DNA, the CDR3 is TGTGCCTGGAGTGTCGGCGGGAGTGAGACCCAGTACTTC.

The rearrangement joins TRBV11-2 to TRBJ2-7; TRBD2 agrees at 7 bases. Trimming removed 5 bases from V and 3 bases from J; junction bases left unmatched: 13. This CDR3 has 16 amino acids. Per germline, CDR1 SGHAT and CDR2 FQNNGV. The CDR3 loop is CASSTTRGAGRYEQYF. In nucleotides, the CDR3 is TGTGCCAGCAGCACGACACGAGGAGCGGGGCGCTACGAGCAGTACTTC. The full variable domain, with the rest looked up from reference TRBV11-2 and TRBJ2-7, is EAGVAQSPRYKIIEKRQSVAFWCNPISGHATLYWYQQILGQGPKLLIQFQNNGVVDDSQLPKDRFSAERLKGVDSTLKIQPAKLEDSAVYLCASSTTRGAGRYEQYFGPGTRLTVT.